This T cell receptor beta chain was observed in a study of cytomegalovirus exposure and HLA in healthy donors. Study-wide points: An analysis that was carried out later associated 15,000 to 20,000 TCR beta sequences with HLA alleles at 0.05 false discovery rate. Presence/absence analyses rested on an assumption that sequencing depth was roughly uniform across donors. Accurate predictions that matched the HLA-A and HLA-B alleles of most subjects were reportedly made from TCR beta sequences.

With respect to this clone: What it binds is not known.

Primers: 60 Vbeta forward and 13 Jbeta reverse. Some clones are missing from TCRdb's copy, which holds only in-frame ones; the method was immunoSEQ multiplex PCR. The table has 150,000 or so clones, about 80% seen once; the top ten hold 10% to 15%. V gave up 7 bases and J gave up 4 bases, with 5 bases separating them. CDR1 and CDR2 from the germline V gene are MRHNA and SNTAGT. The CDR3 is 11 residues long. The chain employs TRBV6-4 and TRBJ1-5, with D hard to call. The sequenced sample consisted of PBMCs. This TCR was recovered from a man aged 35-49 years in good health and CMV-seropositive. Here the CDR3 reads CASTVNQPQHF. The CDR3 nucleotides read TGTGCCAGCACAGTGAATCAGCCCCAGCATTTT.